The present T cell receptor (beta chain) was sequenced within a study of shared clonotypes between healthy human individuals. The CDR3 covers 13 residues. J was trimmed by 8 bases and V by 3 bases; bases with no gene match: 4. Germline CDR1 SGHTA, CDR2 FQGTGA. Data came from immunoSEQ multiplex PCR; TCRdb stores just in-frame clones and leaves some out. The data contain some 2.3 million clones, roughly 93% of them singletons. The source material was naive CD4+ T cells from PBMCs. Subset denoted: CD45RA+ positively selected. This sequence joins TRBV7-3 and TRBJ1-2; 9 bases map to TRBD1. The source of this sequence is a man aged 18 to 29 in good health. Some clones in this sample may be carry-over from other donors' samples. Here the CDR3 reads CASSLDRGYGYTF. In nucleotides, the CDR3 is TGTGCCAGCAGCTTGGACAGGGGTTACGGCTACACCTTC.